Listed here is a single T cell receptor beta chain. This entry belongs to a study of blood T cell repertoires in COVID-19. Study as a whole: Samples of COVID-19 (acute and convalescent) were obtained from the United States, Italy and Spain. T cells, B-cell-depleted T cells, or PBMCs provided the cDNA or gDNA that served as material.

In the authors' workflow: Estimated nucleated cell counts came from reference gene primer amplification. Sequenced by immunoSEQ multiplex PCR; TCRdb stores in-frame clones only, minus some. V, J and clone size are those of that table, while D and trimming were read from the DNA. The sample records about 240,000 clones, 87% being singletons. The TCR comes from a man aged 55 to 70 who had recovered from COVID-19. Sequencing was done on a sample of peripheral blood.

The CDR3 DNA follows: TGTGCCAGTAGTACGACCGGACTGGGCCCTAATTCACCCCTCCACTTT. Protein product: CASSTTGLGPNSPLHF. The chain combines TRBV19 with TRBJ1-6; D unclear. Germline loops: CDR1 LNHDA, CDR2 SQIVND (reference sequence). Trimming shortened V by 4 bases and J by 6 bases, and 16 bases separated the two germline ends. The CDR3 extends over 16 amino acids.